The sequence of this T cell receptor beta chain was determined in a study of shared clonotypes between healthy human individuals. From germline, CDR1 is SNHLY and CDR2 FYNNEI. The CDR3 has 13 residues. Turning to this clone: A much larger clone is a single base away; this may be a read error. Other DNA variants within this sample encode the same CDR3.

Assay used: immunoSEQ multiplex PCR; TCRdb lists only in-frame clones, some missing. This table holds around 700,000 clones, about three quarters found once. This sequence was found in a woman younger than 45 in good health. The sample comprised memory CD4+ T cells sorted from blood. Regarding subset: CD45RA-negative fraction. The J gene is TRBJ2-7, the V gene TRBV2; 8 bases fit TRBD1. DNA of the CDR3: TGTGCTAGCATGGTCGGACAGGGTAACGAGCAGTACTTC. Translated: CASMVGQGNEQYF.